One and the same sample provided the 14 T cell receptor beta chains below, sequenced in a study of brain T cells in children with intractable seizures. Using immunoSEQ multiplex PCR, the repertoire was profiled, and TCRdb retains in-frame clones only, with some absent. The repertoire has 110,000 or so clones, 85% to 95% of them found once; the top ten carry 3.5% to 4%. This specimen was peripheral blood, taken at surgery. These receptors were taken from a boy younger than two with hemimegalencephaly and intractable seizures.

This chain connects TRBV4-1 to TRBJ2-1; 11 bases are shared with TRBD2. J lost 0 bases, V lost 1 base, and 2 bases had no gene match. This CDR3 has 17 residues. CDR1 and CDR2 (germline): MGHRA, YSYEKL. In nucleotides, the CDR3 is TGCGCCAGCAGCCAAGCTAGCGGGAGGACCTCCTACAATGAGCAGTTCTTC. Its translation: CASSQASGRTSYNEQFF.

The chain recombines TRBV6-2 or TRBV6-3 with TRBJ2-2; D is ambiguous. The V and J ends lost 0 bases and 6 bases respectively, with 14 bases between them. Germline V CDR1 and CDR2: MNHEY, SVGEGT. The CDR3 consists of 16 residues. CDR3 in amino acids: CASSYSRFGKAGELFF. The CDR3 DNA follows: TGTGCCAGCAGTTACTCCCGGTTTGGGAAAGCCGGGGAGCTGTTTTTT.

The genes are TRBV5-6 and TRBJ1-6; 8 bases are shared with TRBD1. The V gene end was trimmed by 4 bases and the J gene end by 9 bases; junction bases not matched to a gene: 6. The CDR3 contains 14 residues. In germline, CDR1 is SGHDT, CDR2 YYEEEE. The CDR3 DNA reads TGTGCCAGCAGCCCCGGACAGGGAGGTTCACCCCTCCACTTT. It translates to CASSPGQGGSPLHF.

The genes are TRBV28 and TRBJ2-1; D gene unclear. Germline assignment: CDR1 MDHEN and CDR2 SYDVKM. The CDR3 spans 12 residues. Trimming removed 4 bases from V and 9 bases from J, with 10 bases in between. The CDR3 sequence is CASSWVRSEQFF. In DNA form, the CDR3 reads TGTGCCAGCAGTTGGGTCCGGAGTGAGCAGTTCTTC.

The chain recombines TRBV3-1 (or the pseudogene TRBV3-2) with TRBJ2-5; a possible D gene is TRBD2 (7 bases). CDR3 size: 14 residues. Germline CDR1 reads LGHDT; CDR2 reads YNNKEL (reference sequence). Trimming removed 4 bases at V and 4 bases at J, with 13 bases between. The CDR3 nucleotides read TGTGCCAGCAGCCGTAAAGGGGGGGGAGAGACCCAGTACTTC. Translated, it gives CASSRKGGGETQYF.

The CDR3 bases are TGTGCCATCACGGACAGGGTCAATCAGCCCCAGCATTTT. The encoded protein is CAITDRVNQPQHF. The gene calls are TRBV10-3 and TRBJ1-5; 8 bases align to TRBD1. The CDR3 spans 13 residues. Germline V gene sequence: CDR1 ENHRY, CDR2 SYGVKD. J lost 3 bases, V lost 7 bases, and 2 bases had no gene match.

The count of this clone is one. V and J are TRBV7-3 and TRBJ2-3; tentative D call: TRBD1 (5 bases). Germline CDR1 is SGHTA and CDR2 is FQGTGA. Trimming removed 5 bases from V and 8 bases from J, with 14 bases in between. The CDR3 contains 13 residues. The CDR3 spells CASSSLGVGTQYF. As DNA, the CDR3 is TGTGCCAGCAGCAGCTTAGGGGTTGGTACGCAGTATTTT.

This chain uses TRBV27 with TRBJ2-5; possibly TRBD1 for D (6 bases). Germline values: CDR1 MNHEY, CDR2 SMNVEV (reference sequence). The CDR3 length is 14 residues. Trimming stripped 4 bases from V and 4 bases from J, with 13 bases between. The CDR3: CASSSLQGAETQYF. Here the CDR3 DNA reads TGTGCCAGCAGTTCACTACAGGGAGCAGAGACCCAGTACTTC.

The V and J genes are TRBV18 and TRBJ2-1; 8 nucleotides match TRBD2. Trimming at V came to 2 bases and at J to 6 bases, leaving 0 bases not matched to a gene. There are 13 residues in the CDR3. The germline gives CDR1 KGHSH, CDR2 LQKENI. CDR3 in amino acids: CASSPGTSNEQFF. In DNA form, the CDR3 reads TGTGCCAGCTCACCAGGGACTAGCAATGAGCAGTTCTTC.

V usage is TRBV7-2 and J usage is TRBJ2-7, with unresolved D. Germline CDR1 SGHTA, CDR2 FQGNSA. Between the trimmed V and J ends, which lost 2 bases and 6 bases, there was a span of 8 bases. This CDR3 contains 12 residues. In DNA form, the CDR3 reads TGTGCCAGCAGCTTACGGAGAGGCGAGCAGTACTTC. It codes for CASSLRRGEQYF.

V is TRBV29-1 and J is TRBJ1-1; no definite D call. Trimming took off 3 bases at V and 4 bases at J, with 0 bases between the two ends. Germline CDR1 is SQVTM and CDR2 is ANQGSEA. The CDR3 has 9 amino acids. The CDR3 nucleotides read TGCAGCGTTGACACTGAAGCTTTCTTT. As protein: CSVDTEAFF.

The chain carries TRBV6-5 and TRBJ2-3; either TRBD1 or TRBD2 may supply D (5 bases each). The CDR3 has 15 residues. Trimming removed 7 bases at V and 2 bases at J, with 16 bases between. Looked up from germline, CDR1 is MNHEY and CDR2 is SVGAGI. CDR3 residues: CASTPWTGTTDTQYF. DNA of the CDR3: TGTGCCAGCACCCCCTGGACTGGGACCACAGATACGCAGTATTTT.

This clone was counted ten times or more. The chain uses TRBV19 and TRBJ1-5; D remains ambiguous. V dropped 3 bases and J dropped 5 bases, with 11 bases sitting between them. The germline V gene encodes CDR1 LNHDA and CDR2 SQIVND (reference sequence). This CDR3 has 14 amino acids. In nucleotides, the CDR3 is TGTGCCAGTAGTATGGGCAGCACCCATCAGCCCCAGCATTTT. It codes for CASSMGSTHQPQHF.

This chain connects TRBV28 to TRBJ2-7; D is perhaps TRBD1 or TRBD2 (5 bases each). The germline V gene encodes CDR1 MDHEN and CDR2 SYDVKM. CDR3 length equals 17 residues. The germline V and J ends were trimmed by 4 bases and 7 bases, with 26 bases remaining between them. The CDR3 protein is CASSSVRGSPLLREQYF. The CDR3 coding sequence is TGTGCCAGCAGTTCGGTGAGGGGTTCACCCTTGCTACGAGAGCAGTACTTC.